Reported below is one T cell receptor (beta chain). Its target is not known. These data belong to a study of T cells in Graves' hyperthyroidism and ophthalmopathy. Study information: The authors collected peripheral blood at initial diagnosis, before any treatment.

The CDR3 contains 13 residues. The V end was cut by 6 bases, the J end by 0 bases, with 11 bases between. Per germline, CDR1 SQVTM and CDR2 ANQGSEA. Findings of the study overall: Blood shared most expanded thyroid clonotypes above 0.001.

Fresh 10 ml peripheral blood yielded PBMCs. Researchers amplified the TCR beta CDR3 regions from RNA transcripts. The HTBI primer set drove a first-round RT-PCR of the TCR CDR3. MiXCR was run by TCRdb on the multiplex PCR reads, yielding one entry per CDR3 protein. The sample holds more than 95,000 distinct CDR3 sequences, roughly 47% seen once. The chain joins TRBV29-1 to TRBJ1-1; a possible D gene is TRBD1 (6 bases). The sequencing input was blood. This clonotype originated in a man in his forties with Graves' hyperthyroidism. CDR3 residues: CSVQRGMNTEAFF. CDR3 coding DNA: TGCAGCGTCCAAAGGGGGATGAACACTGAAGCTTTCTTT.